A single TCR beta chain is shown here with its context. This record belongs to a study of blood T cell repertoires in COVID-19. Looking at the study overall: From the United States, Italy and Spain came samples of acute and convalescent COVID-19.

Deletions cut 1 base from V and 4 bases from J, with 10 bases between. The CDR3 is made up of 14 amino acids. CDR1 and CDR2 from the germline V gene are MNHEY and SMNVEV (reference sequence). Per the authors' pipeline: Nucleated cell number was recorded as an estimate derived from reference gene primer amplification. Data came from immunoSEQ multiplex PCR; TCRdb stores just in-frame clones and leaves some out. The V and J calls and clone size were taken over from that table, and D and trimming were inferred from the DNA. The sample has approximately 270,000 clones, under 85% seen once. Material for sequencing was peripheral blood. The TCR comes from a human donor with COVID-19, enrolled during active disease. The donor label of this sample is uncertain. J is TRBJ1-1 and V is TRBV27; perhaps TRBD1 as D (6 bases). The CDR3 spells CASSLYRVGTEAFF. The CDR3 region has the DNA TGTGCCAGCAGTTTATACAGGGTAGGCACTGAAGCTTTCTTT.